A selection of T cell receptor beta chains follows, all from one sample in a study of Ad26.COV2.S vaccination and SARS-CoV-2 variants. TCRdb's table, derived via immunoSEQ multiplex PCR, lists solely in-frame clones and lacks some. Altogether 300,000 to 400,000 clones are present, around nine tenths being singletons, with the ten largest covering under 6%. The material was peripheral blood, obtained in a trial of Ad26.COV2.S vaccine versus placebo. The receptors stem from a person aged 18-60 years who received the Ad26.COV2.S COVID-19 vaccine or a placebo. Each CDR3 is given with its conserved first and last residue. The D gene is left open where the match is weak. Clone size is stated in some rows and not others, as once, few, many or a class when expanded.

cdr3_nt: TGTGCCAGCAGCTTAGCGGCTTCGGGGCACAAAAACATTCAGTACTTC
cdr3_aa: CASSLAASGHKNIQYF
v_call: TRBV11-2
d_call: .
clone_size: .
j_call: TRBJ2-4

cdr3_nt: TGTGCCAGCAGCCCTCGAATCACTAGCGGGATTGAGACCCAGTACTTC
cdr3_aa: CASSPRITSGIETQYF
v_call: TRBV3-1/TRBV3-2
d_call: TRBD2
clone_size: .
j_call: TRBJ2-5

cdr3_nt: TGTGCCAGCAGTTTCGGACAGGGGTACGAGCAGTACTTC
cdr3_aa: CASSFGQGYEQYF
v_call: TRBV12-3/TRBV12-4
d_call: TRBD1
clone_size: once
j_call: TRBJ2-7

cdr3_nt: TGTGCCAGCAGCTCGCAGGTGACTGAAGCTTTCTTT
cdr3_aa: CASSSQVTEAFF
v_call: TRBV7-9
d_call: .
clone_size: .
j_call: TRBJ1-1

cdr3_nt: TGTGCCAGCTCACAACTGAACACTGAAGCTTTCTTT
cdr3_aa: CASSQLNTEAFF
v_call: TRBV18
d_call: .
clone_size: .
j_call: TRBJ1-1

cdr3_nt: TGTGCCAGCAGCTTAGGTGCGTTCGGGACTAGCGCGTACGAGCAGTACTTC
cdr3_aa: CASSLGAFGTSAYEQYF
v_call: TRBV7-9
d_call: TRBD2
clone_size: .
j_call: TRBJ2-7

cdr3_nt: TGCGCCAGCAGCCAAGGCGGCAGGGGCTACGAGCAGTACTTC
cdr3_aa: CASSQGGRGYEQYF
v_call: TRBV4-1
d_call: .
clone_size: .
j_call: TRBJ2-7

cdr3_nt: TGTGCCAGTAGTATCATGACCGGGGATACGCAGTATTTT
cdr3_aa: CASSIMTGDTQYF
v_call: TRBV19
d_call: .
clone_size: .
j_call: TRBJ2-3

cdr3_nt: TGTGCCAGCAGCTTGGAGCCGGGAGAGGAGACCCAGTACTTC
cdr3_aa: CASSLEPGEETQYF
v_call: TRBV5-4
d_call: .
clone_size: .
j_call: TRBJ2-5

cdr3_nt: TGTGCCAGCAGTACGCGATCCGGGACAGCGGTTAACACTGAAGCTTTCTTT
cdr3_aa: CASSTRSGTAVNTEAFF
v_call: TRBV27
d_call: TRBD1
clone_size: .
j_call: TRBJ1-1

cdr3_nt: TGTGCCAGCTCACGAGGGGCTCTTGACACCATATATTTT
cdr3_aa: CASSRGALDTIYF
v_call: TRBV18
d_call: .
clone_size: .
j_call: TRBJ1-3

cdr3_nt: TGTGCCAGTAGAAGTGAGGGACAGCGAGTGGCTCAGCCCCAGCATTTT
cdr3_aa: CASRSEGQRVAQPQHF
v_call: TRBV19
d_call: TRBD1
clone_size: .
j_call: TRBJ1-5

cdr3_nt: TGTGCCCTCCCCAAACAGACCTACGAGCAGTACTTC
cdr3_aa: CALPKQTYEQYF
v_call: TRBV11-3
d_call: .
clone_size: .
j_call: TRBJ2-7

cdr3_nt: TGTGCCAGCAGGCAGGGGAATGATATAGGGACAGATACGCAGTATTTT
cdr3_aa: CASRQGNDIGTDTQYF
v_call: TRBV28
d_call: .
clone_size: .
j_call: TRBJ2-3

cdr3_nt: TGTGCCAGCAGCTTGGGCCATTCCTACGAGCAGTACTTC
cdr3_aa: CASSLGHSYEQYF
v_call: TRBV5-6
d_call: .
clone_size: .
j_call: TRBJ2-7

cdr3_nt: TGTGCCTGGAGTGTAGGGATAGCGAGCACAGATACGCAGTATTTT
cdr3_aa: CAWSVGIASTDTQYF
v_call: TRBV30
d_call: .
clone_size: .
j_call: TRBJ2-3

cdr3_nt: TGTGCCAGCAGTTTGGGGACAACTTACGAGCAGTACTTC
cdr3_aa: CASSLGTTYEQYF
v_call: TRBV12-3/TRBV12-4
d_call: .
clone_size: .
j_call: TRBJ2-7

cdr3_nt: TGCGCCAGCAGCTCGGCGGACAGGGACGGAGGCTACACCTTC
cdr3_aa: CASSSADRDGGYTF
v_call: TRBV5-1
d_call: TRBD1
clone_size: once
j_call: TRBJ1-2

cdr3_nt: TGTGCCATCAGTGAGTCAGTCCTCCCCTACGAGCAGTACTTC
cdr3_aa: CAISESVLPYEQYF
v_call: TRBV10-3
d_call: .
clone_size: once
j_call: TRBJ2-7

cdr3_nt: TGTGCCAGCAGCTTAGTGTTAGGACTAGCGAGGCAGACCCAGTACTTC
cdr3_aa: CASSLVLGLARQTQYF
v_call: TRBV7-2
d_call: TRBD2
clone_size: .
j_call: TRBJ2-5

cdr3_nt: TGTGCCTGGAGTGCTACAGTGAACACCGGGGAGCTGTTTTTT
cdr3_aa: CAWSATVNTGELFF
v_call: TRBV30
d_call: .
clone_size: .
j_call: TRBJ2-2

cdr3_nt: TGTGCCACCAGCAGAGATGGAGCGAGCTCCTACAATGAGCAGTTCTTC
cdr3_aa: CATSRDGASSYNEQFF
v_call: TRBV15
d_call: .
clone_size: .
j_call: TRBJ2-1

cdr3_nt: TGTGCCAGCAGTTCTAGCAACCAAGAGACCCAGTACTTC
cdr3_aa: CASSSSNQETQYF
v_call: TRBV6-5
d_call: .
clone_size: .
j_call: TRBJ2-5

cdr3_nt: TGTGCCAGCAGCCACGGACAGGGAGGTTTGAGGGAGCAGTACTTC
cdr3_aa: CASSHGQGGLREQYF
v_call: TRBV5-6
d_call: TRBD1
clone_size: .
j_call: TRBJ2-7

cdr3_nt: TGTGCCAGCAGCATGACAGGCTCGGAAAACACCATATATTTT
cdr3_aa: CASSMTGSENTIYF
v_call: TRBV13
d_call: .
clone_size: .
j_call: TRBJ1-3

cdr3_nt: TGTGCCAGCAGCGGGAGGACAGTATCTGCCGAGACCCAGTACTTC
cdr3_aa: CASSGRTVSAETQYF
v_call: TRBV7-9
d_call: .
clone_size: .
j_call: TRBJ2-5

cdr3_nt: TGCGCCAGCAGTAGCTCACAGGCATTCCCCGGGGAGCTGTTTTTT
cdr3_aa: CASSSSQAFPGELFF
v_call: TRBV5-1
d_call: .
clone_size: .
j_call: TRBJ2-2

cdr3_nt: TGTGCCAGCAGTGAGGCTAGCGGCACAGATACGCAGTATTTT
cdr3_aa: CASSEASGTDTQYF
v_call: TRBV6-1
d_call: .
clone_size: once
j_call: TRBJ2-3

cdr3_nt: TGTGCCAGCAGTGAAAGGGGCCGCCTGAACACCGGGGAGCTGTTTTTT
cdr3_aa: CASSERGRLNTGELFF
v_call: TRBV2
d_call: .
clone_size: .
j_call: TRBJ2-2

cdr3_nt: TGTGCCACCAGTGATTTAACTGGGGGCGAAGACGATACGCAGTATTTT
cdr3_aa: CATSDLTGGEDDTQYF
v_call: TRBV24-1
d_call: .
clone_size: .
j_call: TRBJ2-3

cdr3_nt: TGCGCCAGCAGCTTGGAAGGGACAGGATATGGCTACACCTTC
cdr3_aa: CASSLEGTGYGYTF
v_call: TRBV5-1
d_call: TRBD1
clone_size: few
j_call: TRBJ1-2

cdr3_nt: TGTGCCAGCAGTGAATTCGGGGGAAATCAGCCCCAGCATTTT
cdr3_aa: CASSEFGGNQPQHF
v_call: TRBV6-1
d_call: .
clone_size: .
j_call: TRBJ1-5

cdr3_nt: TGCGCCAGCAGCCAAGGGACTAGCGGCCTTTACGAGCAGTACTTC
cdr3_aa: CASSQGTSGLYEQYF
v_call: TRBV5-1
d_call: TRBD2
clone_size: .
j_call: TRBJ2-7

cdr3_nt: TGTGCCAGCAGTGACAACCCGGACAGGCCAAGCTCCTACGAGCAGTACTTC
cdr3_aa: CASSDNPDRPSSYEQYF
v_call: TRBV2
d_call: TRBD1
clone_size: .
j_call: TRBJ2-7

cdr3_nt: TGTGCCAGCAGCTTTATCTCGGACGGTAACAATGAGCAGTTCTTC
cdr3_aa: CASSFISDGNNEQFF
v_call: TRBV11-2
d_call: .
clone_size: few
j_call: TRBJ2-1

cdr3_nt: TGTGCCATCAGTGACGGCTATAGCACAGATACGCAGTATTTT
cdr3_aa: CAISDGYSTDTQYF
v_call: TRBV10-3
d_call: .
clone_size: .
j_call: TRBJ2-3

cdr3_nt: TGTGCCAGCAGCGAGAAATCCGGGACAAGAACCTACGAGCAGTACTTC
cdr3_aa: CASSEKSGTRTYEQYF
v_call: TRBV3-1/TRBV3-2
d_call: .
clone_size: .
j_call: TRBJ2-7

cdr3_nt: TGTGCCAGCAGCCGAGAAAATCAGCCCCAGCATTTT
cdr3_aa: CASSRENQPQHF
v_call: TRBV7-9
d_call: .
clone_size: .
j_call: TRBJ1-5

cdr3_nt: TGTGCCAGCAGTCGGGGGGAGTATGGCTACACCTTC
cdr3_aa: CASSRGEYGYTF
v_call: TRBV2
d_call: .
clone_size: few
j_call: TRBJ1-2

cdr3_nt: TGTGCCAGCAGCCGGGACAGGCTTTTCGAAAACACCATATATTTT
cdr3_aa: CASSRDRLFENTIYF
v_call: TRBV3-1/TRBV3-2
d_call: TRBD1
clone_size: .
j_call: TRBJ1-3